This T cell receptor (beta chain) appears in the sequencing data of a study of CD8+ T cells in alopecia areata. CDR3 length: 14 residues. The V end lost 1 base, the J end lost 1 base, and 8 bases lay between the germline ends. Germline CDR1 LGHNA, CDR2 YSLEER. Reverse transcription of extracted RNA yielded cDNA, which provided the sequencing template. TCRdb's table, derived via immunoSEQ multiplex PCR, lists solely in-frame clones and lacks some. In the table there are 150,000 to 180,000 clones, more than 45% of which are singletons. This receptor was taken from a human donor with alopecia areata. This chain uses TRBV4-3 with TRBJ2-7; maybe TRBD2 (5 bases). The sample here was CD8+ T cells sorted from blood, taken at week 0. CDR3 sequence reads: CASSQVEGSYEQYF. As DNA, the CDR3 is TGCGCCAGCAGCCAAGTCGAGGGTTCCTACGAGCAGTACTTC.